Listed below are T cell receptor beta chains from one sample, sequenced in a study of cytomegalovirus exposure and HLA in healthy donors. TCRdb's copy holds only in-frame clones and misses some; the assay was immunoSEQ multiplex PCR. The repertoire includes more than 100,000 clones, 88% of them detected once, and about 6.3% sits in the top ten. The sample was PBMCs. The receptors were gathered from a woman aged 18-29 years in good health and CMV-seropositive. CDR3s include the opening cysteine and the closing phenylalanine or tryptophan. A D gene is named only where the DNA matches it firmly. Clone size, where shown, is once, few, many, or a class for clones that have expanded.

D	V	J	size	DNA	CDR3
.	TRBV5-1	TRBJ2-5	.	TGCGCCAGCAGCGCCCTAGCGTCGGGGAAGACCCAGTACTTC	CASSALASGKTQYF
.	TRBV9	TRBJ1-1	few	TGTGCCAGCAGCGTCACACAGAGCATGAACACTGAAGCTTTCTTT	CASSVTQSMNTEAFF
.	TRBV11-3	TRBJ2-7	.	TGTGCCAGCAGCTTAGATGGGACGGGAGTTCCCTACGAGCAGTACTTC	CASSLDGTGVPYEQYF
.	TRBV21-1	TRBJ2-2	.	TGTGCCAGCAGCAAAGCGCTTAGTTGTCCCGGGGAGCTGTTTTTT	CASSKALSCPGELFF
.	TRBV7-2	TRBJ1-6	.	TGTGCCAGCAGGGGGTTAGGGAGGGGCTATAATTCACCCCTCCACTTT	CASRGLGRGYNSPLHF
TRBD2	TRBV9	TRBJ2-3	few	TGTGCCAGCAGCGTAGGAGCGGGGGGGCTCTCAGATACGCAGTATTTT	CASSVGAGGLSDTQYF
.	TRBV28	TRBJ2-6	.	TGTGCCTCCGAGGGCTACTCTGGGGCCAACGTCCTGACTTTC	CASEGYSGANVLTF
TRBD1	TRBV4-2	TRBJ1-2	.	TGTGCCAGCAGCCCGAGGACAGGGGACTATGGCTACACCTTC	CASSPRTGDYGYTF
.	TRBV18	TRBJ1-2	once	TGTGCCAGCTCAGGGCAGGGCGGCGGCTACACCTTC	CASSGQGGGYTF
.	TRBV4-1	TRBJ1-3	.	TGCGCCAGCAGCCGCTTAGGACATTTCGGAAACACCATATATTTT	CASSRLGHFGNTIYF
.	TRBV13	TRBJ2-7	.	TGTGCCAGCATGAAAGGGGCCAACTACGAGCAGTACTTC	CASMKGANYEQYF
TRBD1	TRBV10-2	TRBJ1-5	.	TGCGCCAGCGGACAGGGTAGCAATCAGCCCCAGCATTTT	CASGQGSNQPQHF
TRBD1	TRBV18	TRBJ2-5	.	TGTGCCAGCTCACCTAGACAGGGGGCTCGGGAGACCCAGTACTTC	CASSPRQGARETQYF
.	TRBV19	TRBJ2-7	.	TGTGCCAGTAGACTCGGGCGGGAAAGGGGGCGCGCTCAGTACTTC	CASRLGRERGRAQYF
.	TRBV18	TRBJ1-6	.	TGTGCCAGCTCACCCCCGGGACAACGCGAATCCCTCCACTTT	CASSPPGQRESLHF
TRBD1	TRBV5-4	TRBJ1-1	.	TGTGCCAGCAGCTTGGGGACAGGGAGGATGAACACTGAAGCTTTCTTT	CASSLGTGRMNTEAFF
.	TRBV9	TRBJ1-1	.	TGTGCCAGCAGCCCCGAAGGGGGACCTACGAACACTGAAGCTTTCTTT	CASSPEGGPTNTEAFF
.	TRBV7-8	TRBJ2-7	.	TGTGCCAGCAGAGCGGAGGGGTTTGCCTACGAGCAGTACTTC	CASRAEGFAYEQYF
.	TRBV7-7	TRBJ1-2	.	TGTGCTAGCAGCCTAAAAGGTGCCAGGTTGGGGGCCCGATACCCTCATGGCTACACCTTC	CASSLKGARLGARYPHGYTF
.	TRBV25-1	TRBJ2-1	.	TGTGCCAGCAGTGAATGGTCAGTTCTTGATGTCTACAATGAGCAGTTCTTC	CASSEWSVLDVYNEQFF
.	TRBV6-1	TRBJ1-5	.	TGTGCCAGCAGTGTTGATCAGGGGAGCAATCAGCCCCAGCATTTT	CASSVDQGSNQPQHF
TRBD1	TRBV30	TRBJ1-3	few	TGTGCCTGGAGTGCGACAGGGGGAAACACCATATATTTT	CAWSATGGNTIYF
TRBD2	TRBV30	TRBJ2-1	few	TGTGCCTGGAGTAAGGGACTAGCGGCCGAGCAGTTCTTC	CAWSKGLAAEQFF
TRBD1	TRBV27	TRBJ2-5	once	TGTGCCAGCAGTCCATGGACAGGGAGACAAGAGACCCAGTACTTC	CASSPWTGRQETQYF
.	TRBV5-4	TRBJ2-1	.	TGTGCCAGCAGCTTGGCGCGGGCGAATGAGCAGTTCTTC	CASSLARANEQFF
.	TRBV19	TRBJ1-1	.	TGTGCCAGTAGTATGTGGAGAGTAGGAGGGGCCACTGAAGCTTTCTTT	CASSMWRVGGATEAFF
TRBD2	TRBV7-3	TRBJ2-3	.	TGTGCCAGCAGCCCGGGACTAGTGGCAGATACGCAGTATTTT	CASSPGLVADTQYF
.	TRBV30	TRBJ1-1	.	TGTGCCTGGAGAGAGGACAGTCGACCCCGTCACACTGAAGCTTTCTTT	CAWREDSRPRHTEAFF
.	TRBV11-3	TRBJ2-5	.	TGTGCCAGCAGCTTAGAGTACAGGGACGAGACCCAGTACTTC	CASSLEYRDETQYF
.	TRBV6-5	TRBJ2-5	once	TGTGCCAGCAGTACGGGGGTGGGGACCCAGTACTTC	CASSTGVGTQYF
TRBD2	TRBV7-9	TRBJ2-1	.	TGTGCCAGCAGCGTATTTTTAGCGGGAGGGCGGGGTGAGCAGTTCTTC	CASSVFLAGGRGEQFF
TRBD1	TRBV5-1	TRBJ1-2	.	TGCGCCAGCAGCCCGGGACAGTCAAACTATGGCTACACCTTC	CASSPGQSNYGYTF
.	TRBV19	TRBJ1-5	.	TGTGCCAGCGATGTTCTGCAGGGTCTAGGCAATCAGCCCCAGCATTTT	CASDVLQGLGNQPQHF
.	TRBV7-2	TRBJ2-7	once	TGTGCCAGCAGCTTAACAGGGAACAATGGGCGCGAGCAGTACTTC	CASSLTGNNGREQYF
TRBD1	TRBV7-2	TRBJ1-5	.	TGTGCCAGCAGCCCCGGGACAGCTAATCAGCCCCAGCATTTT	CASSPGTANQPQHF
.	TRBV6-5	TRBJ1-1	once	TGTGCCAGCAGTTACTCTGGGGCTATGTCTGAAGCTTTCTTT	CASSYSGAMSEAFF
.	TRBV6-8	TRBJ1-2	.	TGTGCCAGCAGTGACTTAGTATATGGCTACACCTTC	CASSDLVYGYTF
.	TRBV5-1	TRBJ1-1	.	TGCGCCAGCAGCTTGGGGACAGTACCCCCGAACACTGAAGCTTTCTTT	CASSLGTVPPNTEAFF
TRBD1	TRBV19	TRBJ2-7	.	TGTGCCAGTACCATCGGGACAGGGGCCGAGCAGTACTTC	CASTIGTGAEQYF
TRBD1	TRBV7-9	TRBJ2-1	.	TGTGCCAGCAGCCCACCTCCGACAGGGGGAAGTAACAATGAGCAGTTCTTC	CASSPPPTGGSNNEQFF
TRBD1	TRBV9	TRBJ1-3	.	TGTGCCAGCAGCGTAGGGGCAATAGGACAGGGACTCTCTGGAAACACCATATATTTT	CASSVGAIGQGLSGNTIYF
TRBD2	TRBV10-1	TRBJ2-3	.	TGCGCCAGCAGTGAGTCCTCAGCGGGGCTGGAAGATACGCAGTATTTT	CASSESSAGLEDTQYF
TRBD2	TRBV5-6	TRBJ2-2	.	TGTGCCAGCAGCTTGGCCATCCGGGGGGGGTTCGAGGAGCTGTTTTTT	CASSLAIRGGFEELFF
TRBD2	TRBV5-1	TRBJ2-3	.	TGCGCCAGCAGCTCGGGACTAGCGGGAGGGCCTACAGATACGCAGTATTTT	CASSSGLAGGPTDTQYF
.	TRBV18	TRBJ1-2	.	TGTGCCAGCTCACGAACTGGGCAGGGAACCCCCAATGGCTACACCTTC	CASSRTGQGTPNGYTF
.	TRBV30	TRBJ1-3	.	TGTGCCTCTGATTATACAGGGAGCTCTGGAAACACCATATATTTT	CASDYTGSSGNTIYF
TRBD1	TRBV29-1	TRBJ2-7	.	TGCAGCGGCGGACAGGGGGTTAGCTACGAGCAGTACTTC	CSGGQGVSYEQYF
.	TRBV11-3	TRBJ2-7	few	TGTGCCAGCAGTGCCTACTCGGCCTACGAGCAGTACTTC	CASSAYSAYEQYF
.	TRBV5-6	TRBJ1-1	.	TGTGCCAGCAGCCCGACGGAGACAGTGACTGAAGCTTTCTTT	CASSPTETVTEAFF
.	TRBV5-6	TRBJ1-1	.	TGTGCCAGCAGCTTGGGAGGGCCTAACACTGAAGCTTTCTTT	CASSLGGPNTEAFF
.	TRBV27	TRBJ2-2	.	TGTGCCAGCAGTGAAGGGAGCACCGGGGAGCTGTTTTTT	CASSEGSTGELFF
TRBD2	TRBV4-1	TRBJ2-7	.	TGCGCCAGCAGCCAAGGTCAACGGGGGGGAAACTACGAGCAGTACTTC	CASSQGQRGGNYEQYF
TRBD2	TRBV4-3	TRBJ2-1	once	TGCGCCAGCAGCCAAACGGGGCTAGCGGGAGGGCCTAACGATGAGCAGTTCTTC	CASSQTGLAGGPNDEQFF
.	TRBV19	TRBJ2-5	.	TGTGCCAGTAGTATACTCCCCCAAGAGACCCAGTACTTC	CASSILPQETQYF
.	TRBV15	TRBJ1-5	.	TGTGCCACCAGCACGGGAGGGAATTACAATCAGCCCCAGCATTTT	CATSTGGNYNQPQHF